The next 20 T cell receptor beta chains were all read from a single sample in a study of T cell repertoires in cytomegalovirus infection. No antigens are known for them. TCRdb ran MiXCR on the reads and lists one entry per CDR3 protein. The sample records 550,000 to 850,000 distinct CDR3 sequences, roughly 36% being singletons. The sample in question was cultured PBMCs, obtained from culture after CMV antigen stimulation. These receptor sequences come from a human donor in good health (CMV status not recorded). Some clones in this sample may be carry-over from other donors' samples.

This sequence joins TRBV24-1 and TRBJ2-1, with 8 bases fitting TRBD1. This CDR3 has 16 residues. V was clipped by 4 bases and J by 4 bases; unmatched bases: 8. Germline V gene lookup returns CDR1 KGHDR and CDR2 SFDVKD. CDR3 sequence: CATSDPGQGHYNEQFF. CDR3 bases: TGTGCCACCAGTGACCCCGGACAGGGCCATTACAATGAGCAGTTCTTC.

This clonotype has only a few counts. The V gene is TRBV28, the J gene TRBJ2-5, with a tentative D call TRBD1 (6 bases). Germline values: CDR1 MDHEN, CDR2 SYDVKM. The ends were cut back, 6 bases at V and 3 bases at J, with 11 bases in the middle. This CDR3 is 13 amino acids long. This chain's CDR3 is CASRSTGKETQYF. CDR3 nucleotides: TGTGCCAGCAGATCTACAGGGAAAGAGACCCAGTACTTC. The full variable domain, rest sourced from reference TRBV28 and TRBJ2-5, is DVKVTQSSRYLVKRTGEKVFLECVQDMDHENMFWYRQDPGLGLRLIYFSYDVKMKEKGDIPEGYSVSREKKERFSLILESASTNQTSMYLCASRSTGKETQYFGPGTRLLVL.

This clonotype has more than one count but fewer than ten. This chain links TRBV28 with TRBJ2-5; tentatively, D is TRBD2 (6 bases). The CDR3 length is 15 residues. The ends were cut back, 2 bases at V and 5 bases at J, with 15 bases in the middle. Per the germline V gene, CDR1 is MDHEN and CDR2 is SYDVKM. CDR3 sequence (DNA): TGTGCCAGCAGTTTAAGGAGGGGCGGGGTGGAGACCCAGTACTTC. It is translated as CASSLRRGGVETQYF.

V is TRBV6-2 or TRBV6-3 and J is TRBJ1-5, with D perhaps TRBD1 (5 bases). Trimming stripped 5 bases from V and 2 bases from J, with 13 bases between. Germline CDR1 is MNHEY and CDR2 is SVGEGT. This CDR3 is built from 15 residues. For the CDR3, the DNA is TGTGCCAGCAGTGAGAACGCAGGGCGCAATCAGCCCCAGCATTTT. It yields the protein CASSENAGRNQPQHF.

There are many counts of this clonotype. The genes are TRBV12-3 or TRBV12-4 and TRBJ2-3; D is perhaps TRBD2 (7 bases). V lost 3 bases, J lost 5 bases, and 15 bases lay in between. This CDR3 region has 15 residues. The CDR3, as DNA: TGTGCCAGCAGTTTTGGGCGGGGGCCGGGAGATACGCAGTATTTT. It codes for CASSFGRGPGDTQYF.

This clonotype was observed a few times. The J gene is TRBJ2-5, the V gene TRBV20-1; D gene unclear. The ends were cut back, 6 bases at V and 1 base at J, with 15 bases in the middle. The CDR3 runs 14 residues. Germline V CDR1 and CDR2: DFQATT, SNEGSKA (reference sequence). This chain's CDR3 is CSAPARSSQETQYF. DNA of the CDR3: TGCAGTGCCCCCGCCCGAAGCAGCCAAGAGACCCAGTACTTC.

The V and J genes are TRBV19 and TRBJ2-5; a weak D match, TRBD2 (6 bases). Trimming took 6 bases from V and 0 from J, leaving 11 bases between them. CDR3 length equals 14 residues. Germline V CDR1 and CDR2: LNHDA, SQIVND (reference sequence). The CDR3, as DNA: TGTGCCAGTAGCGGGAGACACTACCAAGAGACCCAGTACTTC. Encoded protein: CASSGRHYQETQYF.

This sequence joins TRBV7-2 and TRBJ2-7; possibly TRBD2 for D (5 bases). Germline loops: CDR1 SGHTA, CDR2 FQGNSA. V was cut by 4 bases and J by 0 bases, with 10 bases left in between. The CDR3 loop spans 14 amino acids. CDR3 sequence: CASSSERSSYEQYF. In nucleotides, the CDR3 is TGTGCCAGCAGCTCGGAGCGGAGCTCCTACGAGCAGTACTTC.

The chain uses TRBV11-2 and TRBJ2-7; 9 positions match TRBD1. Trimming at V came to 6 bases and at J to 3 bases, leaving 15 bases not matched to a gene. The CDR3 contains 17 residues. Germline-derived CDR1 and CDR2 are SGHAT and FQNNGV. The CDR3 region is CASSPTPGWTGDYEQYF. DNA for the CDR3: TGTGCCAGCAGTCCTACACCAGGCTGGACAGGGGACTACGAGCAGTACTTC. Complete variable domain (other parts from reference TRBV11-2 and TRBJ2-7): EAGVAQSPRYKIIEKRQSVAFWCNPISGHATLYWYQQILGQGPKLLIQFQNNGVVDDSQLPKDRFSAERLKGVDSTLKIQPAKLEDSAVYLCASSPTPGWTGDYEQYFGPGTRLTVT.

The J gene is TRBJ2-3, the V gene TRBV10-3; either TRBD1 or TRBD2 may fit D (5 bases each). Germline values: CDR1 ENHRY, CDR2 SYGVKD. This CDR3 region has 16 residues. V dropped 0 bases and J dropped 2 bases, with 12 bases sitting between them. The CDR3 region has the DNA TGTGCCATCAGTGAGTCGGTGGGGCGGGTCACAGATACGCAGTATTTT. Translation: CAISESVGRVTDTQYF.

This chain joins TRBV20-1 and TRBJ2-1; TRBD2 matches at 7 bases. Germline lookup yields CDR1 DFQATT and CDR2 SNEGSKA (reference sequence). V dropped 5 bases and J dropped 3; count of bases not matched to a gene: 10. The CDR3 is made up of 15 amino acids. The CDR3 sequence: CSAGGLGGGYNEQFF. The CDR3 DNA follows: TGCAGTGCTGGGGGGTTGGGGGGGGGCTACAATGAGCAGTTCTTC.

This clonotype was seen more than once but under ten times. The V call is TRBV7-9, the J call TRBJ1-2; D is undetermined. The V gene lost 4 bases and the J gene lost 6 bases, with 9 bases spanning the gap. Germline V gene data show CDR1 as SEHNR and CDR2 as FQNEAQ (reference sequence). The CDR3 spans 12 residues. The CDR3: CASSSPGDGYTF. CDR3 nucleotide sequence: TGTGCCAGCAGCTCCCCCGGCGATGGCTACACCTTC.

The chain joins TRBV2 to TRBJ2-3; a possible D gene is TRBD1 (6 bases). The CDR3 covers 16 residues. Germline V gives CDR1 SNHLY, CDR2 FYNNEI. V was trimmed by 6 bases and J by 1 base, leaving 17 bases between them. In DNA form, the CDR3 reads TGTGCCAGCAGAGAGTACAGGGCGGAAGGCACAGATACGCAGTATTTT. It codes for CASREYRAEGTDTQYF.

Here the CDR3 reads CASSLVRTDTNNQPQHF. The CDR3 DNA is TGTGCCAGCAGCTTAGTAAGAACAGACACAAATAATCAGCCCCAGCATTTT. This sequence joins TRBV7-9 and TRBJ1-5; no firm D call. The CDR3 runs to 17 residues. The V gene's germline CDR1 is SEHNR and CDR2 FQNEAQ (reference sequence). V dropped 1 base and J dropped 4 bases, with 17 bases sitting between them.

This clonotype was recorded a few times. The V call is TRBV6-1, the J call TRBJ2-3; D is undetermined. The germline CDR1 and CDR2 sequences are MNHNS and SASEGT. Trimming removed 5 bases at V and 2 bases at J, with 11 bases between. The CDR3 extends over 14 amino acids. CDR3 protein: CASSTITDTDTQYF. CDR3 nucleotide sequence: TGTGCCAGCAGTACCATTACCGACACAGATACGCAGTATTTT.

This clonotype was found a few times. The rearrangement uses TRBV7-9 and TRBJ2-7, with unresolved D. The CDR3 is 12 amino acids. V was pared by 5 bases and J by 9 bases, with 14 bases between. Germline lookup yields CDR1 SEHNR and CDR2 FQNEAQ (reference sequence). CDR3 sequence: CASSAMASVQYF. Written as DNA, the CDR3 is TGTGCCAGCAGCGCAATGGCATCCGTGCAGTACTTC.

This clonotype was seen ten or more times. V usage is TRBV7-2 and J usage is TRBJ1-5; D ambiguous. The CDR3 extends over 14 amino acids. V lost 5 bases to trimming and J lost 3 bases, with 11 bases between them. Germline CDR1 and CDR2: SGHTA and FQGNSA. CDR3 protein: CASSLGNINQPQHF. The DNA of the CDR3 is TGTGCCAGCAGCCTAGGGAATATCAATCAGCCCCAGCATTTT.

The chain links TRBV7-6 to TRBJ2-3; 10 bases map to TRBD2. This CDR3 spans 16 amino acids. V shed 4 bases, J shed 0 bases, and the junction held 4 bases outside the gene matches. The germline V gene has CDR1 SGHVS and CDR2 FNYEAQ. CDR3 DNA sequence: TGTGCCAGCAGCTCTAGCGGGGGCCGAAGCACAGATACGCAGTATTTT. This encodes CASSSSGGRSTDTQYF.

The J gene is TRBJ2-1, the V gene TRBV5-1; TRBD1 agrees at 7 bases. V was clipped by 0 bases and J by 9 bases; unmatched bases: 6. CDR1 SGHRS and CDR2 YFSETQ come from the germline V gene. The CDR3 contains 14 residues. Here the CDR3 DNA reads TGCGCCAGCAGCTTGGGAGAGGGGGCGACTGAGCAGTTCTTC. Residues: CASSLGEGATEQFF.

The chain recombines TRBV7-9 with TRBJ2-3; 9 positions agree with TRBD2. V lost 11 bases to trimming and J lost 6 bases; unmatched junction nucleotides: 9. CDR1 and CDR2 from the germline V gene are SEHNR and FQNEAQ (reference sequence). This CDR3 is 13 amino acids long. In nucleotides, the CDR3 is TGTGCCTCGGACCTAGCGGGGACCGATACGCAGTATTTT. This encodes CASDLAGTDTQYF.